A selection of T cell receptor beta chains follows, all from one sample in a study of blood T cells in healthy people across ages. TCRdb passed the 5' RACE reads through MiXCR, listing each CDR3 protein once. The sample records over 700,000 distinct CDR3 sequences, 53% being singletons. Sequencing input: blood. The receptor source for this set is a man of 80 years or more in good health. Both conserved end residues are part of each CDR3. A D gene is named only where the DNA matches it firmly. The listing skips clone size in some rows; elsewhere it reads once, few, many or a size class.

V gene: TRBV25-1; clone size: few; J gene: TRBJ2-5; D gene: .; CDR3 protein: CASSDLQLQETQYF; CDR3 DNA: TGTGCCAGCAGTGATCTTCAGCTACAAGAGACCCAGTACTTC
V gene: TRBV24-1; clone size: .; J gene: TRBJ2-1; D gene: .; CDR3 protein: CATSDLSSGVSYNEQFF; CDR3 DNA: TGTGCCACCAGTGATTTGTCTTCGGGAGTCAGCTACAATGAGCAGTTCTTC
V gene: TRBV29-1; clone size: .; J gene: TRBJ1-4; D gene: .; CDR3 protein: CSVTEPTNEKLFF; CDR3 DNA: TGCAGCGTGACGGAACCAACTAATGAAAAACTGTTTTTT
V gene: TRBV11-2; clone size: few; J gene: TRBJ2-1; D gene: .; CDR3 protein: CASSLDPAVNEQFF; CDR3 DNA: TGTGCCAGCAGCTTAGACCCTGCAGTGAATGAGCAGTTCTTC
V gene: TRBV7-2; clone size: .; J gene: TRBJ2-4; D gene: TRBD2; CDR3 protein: CASSLRLAGVDQNIQYF; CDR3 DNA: TGTGCCAGCAGCCTAAGACTAGCGGGAGTGGATCAAAACATTCAGTACTTC
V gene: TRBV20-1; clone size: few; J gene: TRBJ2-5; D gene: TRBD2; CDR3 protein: CSANGLAGRETQYF; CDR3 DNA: TGCAGTGCTAACGGACTAGCGGGAAGAGAGACCCAGTACTTC
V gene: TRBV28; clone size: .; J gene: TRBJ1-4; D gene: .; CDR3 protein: CASSATGLTNEKLFF; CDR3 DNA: TGTGCCAGCAGTGCCACAGGGTTGACTAATGAAAAACTGTTTTTT
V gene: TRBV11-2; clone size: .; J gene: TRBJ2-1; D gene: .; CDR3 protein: CASSPLSGTYNEQFF; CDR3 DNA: TGTGCCAGCAGCCCCCTGTCGGGCACCTACAATGAGCAGTTCTTC
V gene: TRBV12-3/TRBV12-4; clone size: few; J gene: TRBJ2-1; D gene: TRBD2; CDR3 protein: CASAGTSGMSSYNEQFF; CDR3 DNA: TGTGCCAGCGCGGGGACTAGCGGGATGAGCTCCTACAATGAGCAGTTCTTC
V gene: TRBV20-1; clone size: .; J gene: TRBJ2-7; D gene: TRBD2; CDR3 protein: CSASGSAGLADYEQYF; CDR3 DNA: TGCAGTGCTAGTGGCTCCGCAGGACTAGCGGACTACGAGCAGTACTTC
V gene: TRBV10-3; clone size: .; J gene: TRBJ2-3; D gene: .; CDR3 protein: CAISERTDTQYF; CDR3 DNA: TGTGCCATCAGTGAGAGGACAGATACGCAGTATTTT
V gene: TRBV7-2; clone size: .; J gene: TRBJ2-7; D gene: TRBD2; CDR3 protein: CASSLGTSDNYEQYF; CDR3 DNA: TGTGCCAGCAGCTTAGGGACTAGCGACAACTACGAGCAGTACTTC
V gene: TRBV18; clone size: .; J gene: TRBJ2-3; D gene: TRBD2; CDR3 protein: CASSLPSGGHRYAYF; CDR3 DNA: TGTGCCAGCTCACTACCGTCGGGGGGTCACAGATACGCGTATTTT
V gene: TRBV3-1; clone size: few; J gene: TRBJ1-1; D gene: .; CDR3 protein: CASSQIRGGTEAFF; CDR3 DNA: TGTGCCAGCAGCCAAATAAGGGGGGGGACTGAAGCTTTCTTT
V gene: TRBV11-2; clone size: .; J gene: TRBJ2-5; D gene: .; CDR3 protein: CASSSEGQGTQYF; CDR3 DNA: TGTGCCAGCAGCTCTGAGGGGCAGGGGACCCAGTACTTC
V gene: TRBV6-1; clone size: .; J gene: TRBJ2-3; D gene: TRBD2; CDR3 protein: CASASGMGYTQYF; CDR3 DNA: TGTGCCAGCGCGAGCGGGATGGGGTATACGCAGTATTTT
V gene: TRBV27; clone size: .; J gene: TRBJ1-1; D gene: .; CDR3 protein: CASSLWANTEAFF; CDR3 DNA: TGTGCCAGCAGTTTATGGGCGAACACTGAAGCTTTCTTT
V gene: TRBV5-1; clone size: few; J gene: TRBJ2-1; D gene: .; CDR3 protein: CASSLGGAGPYNEQFF; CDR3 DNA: TGCGCCAGCAGCTTGGGGGGGGCAGGGCCCTACAATGAGCAGTTCTTC
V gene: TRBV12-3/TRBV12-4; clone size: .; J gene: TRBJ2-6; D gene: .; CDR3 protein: CASSWSGSGANVLTF; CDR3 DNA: TGTGCCAGCAGTTGGTCGGGTTCCGGGGCCAACGTCCTGACTTTC
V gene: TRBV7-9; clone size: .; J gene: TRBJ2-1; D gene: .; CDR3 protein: CASSLGEKQFF; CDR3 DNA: TGTGCCAGCAGCTTAGGAGAAAAGCAGTTCTTC
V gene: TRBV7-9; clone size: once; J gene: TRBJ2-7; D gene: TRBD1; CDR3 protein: CASSPTPGQSSYEQYF; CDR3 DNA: TGTGCCAGCAGCCCAACCCCGGGACAGAGTTCCTACGAGCAGTACTTC
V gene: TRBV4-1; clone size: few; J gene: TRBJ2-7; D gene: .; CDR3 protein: CASSQAVTRFSSYEQYF; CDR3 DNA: TGCGCCAGCAGCCAGGCTGTGACTAGATTTTCTTCATACGAGCAGTACTTC
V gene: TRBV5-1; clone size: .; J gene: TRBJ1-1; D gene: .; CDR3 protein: CASQSSGTLNTEAFF; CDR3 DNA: TGCGCCAGCCAATCCTCCGGGACCTTGAACACTGAAGCTTTCTTT
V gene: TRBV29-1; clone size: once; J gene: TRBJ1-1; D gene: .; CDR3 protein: CSVEEGLGYEAFF; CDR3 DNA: TGCAGCGTTGAAGAAGGTCTGGGGTATGAAGCTTTCTTT
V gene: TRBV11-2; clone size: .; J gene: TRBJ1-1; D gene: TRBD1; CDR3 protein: CASRQAGTGKEAFF; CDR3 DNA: TGTGCCAGCAGACAAGCCGGGACAGGGAAAGAAGCTTTCTTT
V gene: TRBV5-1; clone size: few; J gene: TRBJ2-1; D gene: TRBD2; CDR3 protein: CASNVAGGTNEQFF; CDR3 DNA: TGCGCCAGCAACGTAGCGGGAGGGACCAATGAGCAGTTCTTC